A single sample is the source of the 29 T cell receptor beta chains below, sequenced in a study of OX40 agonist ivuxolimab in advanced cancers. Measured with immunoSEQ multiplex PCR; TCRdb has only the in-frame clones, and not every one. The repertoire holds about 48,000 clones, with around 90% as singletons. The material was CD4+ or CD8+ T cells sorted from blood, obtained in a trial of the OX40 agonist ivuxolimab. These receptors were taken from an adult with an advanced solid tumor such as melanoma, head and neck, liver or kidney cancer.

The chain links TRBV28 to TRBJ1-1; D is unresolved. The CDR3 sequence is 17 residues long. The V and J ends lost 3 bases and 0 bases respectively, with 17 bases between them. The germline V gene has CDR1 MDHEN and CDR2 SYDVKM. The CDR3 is CASSFGTARGLNTEAFF. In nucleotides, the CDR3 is TGTGCCAGCAGTTTTGGTACTGCTAGAGGGTTGAACACTGAAGCTTTCTTT.

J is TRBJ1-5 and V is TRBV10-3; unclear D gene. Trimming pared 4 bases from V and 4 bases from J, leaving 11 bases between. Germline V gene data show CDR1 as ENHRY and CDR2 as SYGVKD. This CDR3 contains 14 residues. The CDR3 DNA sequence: TGTGCCATCAGTGGGGGTAGCGGGAATCAGCCCCAGCATTTT. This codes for CAISGGSGNQPQHF.

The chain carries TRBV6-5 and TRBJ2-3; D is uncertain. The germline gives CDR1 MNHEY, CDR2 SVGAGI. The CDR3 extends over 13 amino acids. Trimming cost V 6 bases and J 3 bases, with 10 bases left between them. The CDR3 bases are TGTGCCAGCAGGTCTATGGGGACAGATACGCAGTATTTT. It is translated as CASRSMGTDTQYF.

The CDR3 sequence: CASSLSAAGQYNEQFF. The CDR3 nucleotides read TGTGCCAGCAGCTTATCGGCAGCGGGGCAATACAATGAGCAGTTCTTC. The chain couples TRBV7-6 to TRBJ2-1, with TRBD2 identical over 7 bases. Germline CDR1 SGHVS, CDR2 FNYEAQ. This CDR3 spans 16 amino acids. The V and J ends lost 2 bases and 4 bases, in that order; junction bases with no gene match: 8.

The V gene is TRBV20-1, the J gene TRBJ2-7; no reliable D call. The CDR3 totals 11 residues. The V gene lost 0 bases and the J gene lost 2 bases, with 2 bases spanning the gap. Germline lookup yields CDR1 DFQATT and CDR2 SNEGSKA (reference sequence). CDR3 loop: CSAREAYEQYV. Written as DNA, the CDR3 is TGCAGTGCTAGAGAGGCCTACGAGCAGTACGTC.

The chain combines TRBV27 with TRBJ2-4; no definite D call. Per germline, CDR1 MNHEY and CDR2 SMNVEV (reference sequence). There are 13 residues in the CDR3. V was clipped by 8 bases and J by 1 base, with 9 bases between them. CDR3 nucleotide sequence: TGTGCCAGCGGCTTTCAGGCCAAAAACATTCAGTACTTC. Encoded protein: CASGFQAKNIQYF.

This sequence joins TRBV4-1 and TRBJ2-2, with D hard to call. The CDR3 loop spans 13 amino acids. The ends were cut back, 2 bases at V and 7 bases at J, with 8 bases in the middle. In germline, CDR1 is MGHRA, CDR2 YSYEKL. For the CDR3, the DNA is TGCGCCAGCAGCCAACCAGGAATCGGGGAGCTGTTTTTT. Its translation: CASSQPGIGELFF.

The CDR3 spells CASSLVPSTYEQYV. CDR3 in DNA: TGTGCCAGCAGCTTGGTTCCAAGCACCTACGAGCAGTACGTC. The chain carries TRBV5-4 and TRBJ2-7; D remains ambiguous. Per the germline V gene, CDR1 is SGHNT and CDR2 is YYREEE (reference sequence). The V end lost 0 bases, the J end lost 2 bases, and 9 bases lay between the germline ends. This CDR3 has 14 residues.

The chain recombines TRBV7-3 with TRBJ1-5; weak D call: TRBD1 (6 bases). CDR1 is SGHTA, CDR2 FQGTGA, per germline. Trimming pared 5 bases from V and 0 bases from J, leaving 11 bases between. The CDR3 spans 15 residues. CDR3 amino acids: CASSETGDSNQPQHF. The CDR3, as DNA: TGTGCCAGCAGCGAGACAGGCGATAGCAATCAGCCCCAGCATTTT.

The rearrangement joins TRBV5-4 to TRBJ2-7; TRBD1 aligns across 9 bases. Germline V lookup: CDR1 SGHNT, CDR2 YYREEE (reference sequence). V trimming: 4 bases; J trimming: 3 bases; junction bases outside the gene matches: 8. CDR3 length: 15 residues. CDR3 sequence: CASSSTGGADYEQYF. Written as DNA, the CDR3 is TGTGCCAGCAGCAGTACAGGGGGCGCGGACTACGAGCAGTACTTC.

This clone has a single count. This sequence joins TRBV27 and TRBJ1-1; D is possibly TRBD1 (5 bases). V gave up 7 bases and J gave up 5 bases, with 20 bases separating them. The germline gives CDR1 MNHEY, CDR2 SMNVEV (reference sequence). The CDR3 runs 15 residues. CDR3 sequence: CASTVSSGARTEAFF. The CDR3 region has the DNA TGTGCCAGCACAGTTAGTTCTGGGGCTAGAACTGAAGCTTTCTTT.

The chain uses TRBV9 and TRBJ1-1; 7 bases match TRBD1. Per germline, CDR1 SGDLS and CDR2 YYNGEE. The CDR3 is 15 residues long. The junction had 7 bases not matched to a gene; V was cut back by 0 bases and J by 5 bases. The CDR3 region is CASSVGQGVVTEAFF. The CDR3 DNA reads TGTGCCAGCAGCGTAGGTCAGGGGGTGGTAACTGAAGCTTTCTTT. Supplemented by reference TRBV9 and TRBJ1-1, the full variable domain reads DSGVTQTPKHLITATGQRVTLRCSPRSGDLSVYWYQQSLDQGLQFLIQYYNGEERAKGNILERFSAQQFPDLHSELNLSSLELGDSALYFCASSVGQGVVTEAFFGQGTRLTVV.

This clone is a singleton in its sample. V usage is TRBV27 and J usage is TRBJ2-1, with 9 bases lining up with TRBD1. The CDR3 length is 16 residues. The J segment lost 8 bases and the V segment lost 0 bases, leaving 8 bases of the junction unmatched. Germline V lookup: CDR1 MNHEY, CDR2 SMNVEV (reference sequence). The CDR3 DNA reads TGTGCCAGCAGTTTATCCCCCGGGACAGGGCTCGATGAGCAGTTCTTC. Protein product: CASSLSPGTGLDEQFF.

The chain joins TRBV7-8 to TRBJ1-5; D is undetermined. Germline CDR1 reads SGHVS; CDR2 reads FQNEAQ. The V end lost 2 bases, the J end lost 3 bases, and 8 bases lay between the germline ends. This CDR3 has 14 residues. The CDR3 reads CASSLWQDNQPQHF. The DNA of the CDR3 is TGTGCCAGCAGCTTATGGCAGGACAATCAGCCCCAGCATTTT.

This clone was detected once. CDR3 in amino acids: CASSQIDRVYEQYF. CDR3 bases: TGCGCCAGCAGCCAGATCGATCGGGTCTACGAGCAGTACTTC. The chain carries TRBV4-3 and TRBJ2-7; D call uncertain. The length of the CDR3 is 14 residues. V was shortened by 3 bases and J by 3 bases, with 12 bases between the two germline ends. The germline V gene encodes CDR1 LGHNA and CDR2 YSLEER.

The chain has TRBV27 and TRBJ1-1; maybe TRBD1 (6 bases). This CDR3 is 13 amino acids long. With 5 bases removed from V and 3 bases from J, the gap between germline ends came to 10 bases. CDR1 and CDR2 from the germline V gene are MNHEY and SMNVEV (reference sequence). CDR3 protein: CASSSQGYTEAFF. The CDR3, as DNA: TGTGCCAGCAGTAGCCAGGGGTACACTGAAGCTTTCTTT.

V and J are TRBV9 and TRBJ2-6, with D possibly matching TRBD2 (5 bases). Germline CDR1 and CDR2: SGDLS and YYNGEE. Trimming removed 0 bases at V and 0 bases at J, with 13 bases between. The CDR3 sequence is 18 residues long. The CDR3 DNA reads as TGTGCCAGCAGCGTAGTGGAGGTCCTCGACTCTGGGGCCAACGTCCTGACTTTC. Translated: CASSVVEVLDSGANVLTF. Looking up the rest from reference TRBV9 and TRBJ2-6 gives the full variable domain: DSGVTQTPKHLITATGQRVTLRCSPRSGDLSVYWYQQSLDQGLQFLIQYYNGEERAKGNILERFSAQQFPDLHSELNLSSLELGDSALYFCASSVVEVLDSGANVLTFGAGSRLTVL.

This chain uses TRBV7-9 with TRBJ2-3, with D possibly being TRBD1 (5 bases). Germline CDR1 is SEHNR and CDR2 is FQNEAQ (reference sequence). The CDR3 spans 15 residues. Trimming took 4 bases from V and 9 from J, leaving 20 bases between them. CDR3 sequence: CASSSVGSPKGTQYF. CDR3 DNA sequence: TGTGCCAGCAGCTCCGTAGGGTCGCCGAAGGGGACGCAGTATTTT.

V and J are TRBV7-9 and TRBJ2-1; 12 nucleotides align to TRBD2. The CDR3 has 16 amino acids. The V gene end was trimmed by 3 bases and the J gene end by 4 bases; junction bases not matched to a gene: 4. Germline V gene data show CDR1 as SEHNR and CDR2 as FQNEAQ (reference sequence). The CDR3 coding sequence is TGTGCCAGCAGCTTGAGACTAGCGGGAGTGTACAATGAGCAGTTCTTC. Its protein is CASSLRLAGVYNEQFF.

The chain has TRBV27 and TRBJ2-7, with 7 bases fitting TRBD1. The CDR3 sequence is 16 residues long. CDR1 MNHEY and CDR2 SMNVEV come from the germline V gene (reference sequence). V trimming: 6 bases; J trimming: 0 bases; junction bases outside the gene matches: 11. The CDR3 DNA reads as TGTGCCAGCAGCCTATTTCCCACAGGGGCCTCCTACGAGCAGTACTTC. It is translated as CASSLFPTGASYEQYF.

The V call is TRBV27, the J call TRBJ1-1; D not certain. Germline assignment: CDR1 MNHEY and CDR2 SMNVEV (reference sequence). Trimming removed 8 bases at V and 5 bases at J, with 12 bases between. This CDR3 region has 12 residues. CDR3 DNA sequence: TGTGCCAGCTCCGAGGGCGGGACTGAAGCTTTCTTT. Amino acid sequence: CASSEGGTEAFF.

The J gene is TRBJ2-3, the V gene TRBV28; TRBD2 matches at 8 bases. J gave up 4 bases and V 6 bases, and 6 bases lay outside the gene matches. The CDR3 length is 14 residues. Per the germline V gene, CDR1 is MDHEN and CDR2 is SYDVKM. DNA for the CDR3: TGTGCCAGCAGGCAAGCGGGAGAGGCAGATACGCAGTATTTT. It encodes CASRQAGEADTQYF.

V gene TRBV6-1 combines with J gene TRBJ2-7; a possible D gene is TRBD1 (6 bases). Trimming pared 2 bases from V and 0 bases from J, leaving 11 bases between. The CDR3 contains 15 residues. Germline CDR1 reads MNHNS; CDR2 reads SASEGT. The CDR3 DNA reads TGTGCCAGCAGTGAATTCGGGACACGCTCCTACGAGCAGTACGTC. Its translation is CASSEFGTRSYEQYV.

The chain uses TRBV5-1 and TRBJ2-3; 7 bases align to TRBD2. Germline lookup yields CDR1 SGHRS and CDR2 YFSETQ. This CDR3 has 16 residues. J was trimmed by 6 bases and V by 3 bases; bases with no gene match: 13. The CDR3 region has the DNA TGCGCCAGCAGCTCCGGGACTACAACTTTTGTGGATACGCAGTATTTT. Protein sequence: CASSSGTTTFVDTQYF.

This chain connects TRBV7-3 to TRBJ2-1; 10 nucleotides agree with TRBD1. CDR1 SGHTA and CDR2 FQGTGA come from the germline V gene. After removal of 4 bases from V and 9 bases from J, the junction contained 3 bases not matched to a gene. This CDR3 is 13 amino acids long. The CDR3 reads CASSYGQGVEQFF. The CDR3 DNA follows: TGTGCCAGCAGCTACGGACAGGGGGTTGAGCAGTTCTTC.

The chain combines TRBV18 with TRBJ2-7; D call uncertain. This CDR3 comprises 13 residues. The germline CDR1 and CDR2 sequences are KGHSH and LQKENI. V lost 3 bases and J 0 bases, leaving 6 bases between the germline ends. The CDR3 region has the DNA TGTGCCAGCTCACCTAAAAGCTCCTACGAGCAGTACTTC. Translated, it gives CASSPKSSYEQYF.

The CDR3, as DNA: TGTGCCAGCACCGGCTCCTATAATTCACCCCTCCACTTT. Its translation is CASTGSYNSPLHF. The gene calls are TRBV27 and TRBJ1-6; unclear D gene. CDR1 and CDR2 from the germline V gene are MNHEY and SMNVEV (reference sequence). This CDR3 comprises 13 residues. Trimming shortened V by 7 bases and J by 0 bases, and 4 bases separated the two germline ends.

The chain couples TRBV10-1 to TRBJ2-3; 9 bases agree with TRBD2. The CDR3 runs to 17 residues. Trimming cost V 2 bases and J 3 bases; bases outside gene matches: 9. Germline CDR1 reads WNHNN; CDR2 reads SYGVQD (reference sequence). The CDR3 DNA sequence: TGCGCCAGCAGTGAGGTTAGCGGGAGCCACGGGACAGATACGCAGTATTTT. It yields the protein CASSEVSGSHGTDTQYF.

The CDR3: CASSYSGLATYEQYF. The CDR3 DNA is TGTGCCAGCAGTTACTCGGGACTAGCCACCTACGAGCAGTACTTC. The J gene is TRBJ2-7, the V gene TRBV6-5, with 9 bases matching TRBD2. CDR3 length equals 15 residues. V was clipped by 0 bases and J by 2 bases; unmatched bases: 2. From germline, CDR1 is MNHEY and CDR2 SVGAGI.